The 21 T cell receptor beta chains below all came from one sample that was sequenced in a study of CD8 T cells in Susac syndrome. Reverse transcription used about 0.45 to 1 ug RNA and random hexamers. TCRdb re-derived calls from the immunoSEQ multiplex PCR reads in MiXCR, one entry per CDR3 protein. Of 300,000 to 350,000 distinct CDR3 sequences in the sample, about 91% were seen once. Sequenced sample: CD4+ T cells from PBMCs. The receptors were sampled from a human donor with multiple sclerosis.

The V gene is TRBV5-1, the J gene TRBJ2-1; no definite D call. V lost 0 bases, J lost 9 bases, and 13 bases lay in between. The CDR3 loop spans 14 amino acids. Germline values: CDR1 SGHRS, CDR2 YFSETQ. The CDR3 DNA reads TGCGCCAGCAGCTTGGGCGCAACGCTAGGTGAGCAGTTCTTC. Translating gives CASSLGATLGEQFF.

The CDR3 region is CASSYSSGHNEQFF. Here the CDR3 DNA reads TGTGCCAGCAGTTATTCTAGCGGCCACAATGAGCAGTTCTTC. The V and J genes are TRBV6-5 and TRBJ2-1; 7 nucleotides align to TRBD2. The CDR3 sequence is 14 residues long. The germline CDR1 and CDR2 sequences are MNHEY and SVGAGI. The V gene end was trimmed by 3 bases and the J gene end by 5 bases; junction bases not matched to a gene: 4.

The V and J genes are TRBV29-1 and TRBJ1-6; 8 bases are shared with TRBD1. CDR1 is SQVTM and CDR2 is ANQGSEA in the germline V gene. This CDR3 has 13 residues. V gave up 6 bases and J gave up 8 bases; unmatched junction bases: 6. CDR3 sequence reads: CSVGDRQDSPLHF. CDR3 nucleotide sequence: TGCAGCGTGGGGGACAGGCAGGATTCACCCCTCCACTTT. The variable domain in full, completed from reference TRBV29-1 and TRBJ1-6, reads SAVISQKPSRDICQRGTSLTIQCQVDSQVTMMFWYRQQPGQSLTLIATANQGSEATYESGFVIDKFPISRPNLTFSTLTVSNMSPEDSSIYLCSVGDRQDSPLHFGNGTRLTVT.

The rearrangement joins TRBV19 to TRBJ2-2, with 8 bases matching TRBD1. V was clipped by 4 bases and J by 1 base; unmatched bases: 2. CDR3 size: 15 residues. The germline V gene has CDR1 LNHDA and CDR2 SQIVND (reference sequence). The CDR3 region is CASSSGQGNTGELFF. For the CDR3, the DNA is TGTGCCAGTAGTAGCGGACAGGGGAACACCGGGGAGCTGTTTTTT.

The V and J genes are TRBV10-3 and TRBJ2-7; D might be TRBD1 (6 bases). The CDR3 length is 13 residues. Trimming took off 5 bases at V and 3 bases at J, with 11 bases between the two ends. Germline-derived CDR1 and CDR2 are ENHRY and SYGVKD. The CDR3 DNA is TGTGCCATCAGTAGGGACATCGACTACGAGCAGTACTTC. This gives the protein CAISRDIDYEQYF.

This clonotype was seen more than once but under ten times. CDR3 sequence: CASSTGLPTDTQYF. The CDR3 DNA reads as TGTGCCAGCAGTACGGGACTGCCCACAGATACGCAGTATTTT. The chain employs TRBV12-3 or TRBV12-4 and TRBJ2-3, with D possibly matching TRBD2 (6 bases). CDR3 length: 14 amino acids. V shed 5 bases and J shed 2 bases, with 11 bases lying between them.

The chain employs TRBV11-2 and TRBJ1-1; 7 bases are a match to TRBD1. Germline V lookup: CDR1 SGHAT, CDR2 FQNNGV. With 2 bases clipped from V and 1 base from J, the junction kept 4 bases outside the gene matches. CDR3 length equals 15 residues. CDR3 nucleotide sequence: TGTGCCAGCAGCTTATACAGGGGTGGGAACACTGAAGCTTTCTTT. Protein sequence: CASSLYRGGNTEAFF.

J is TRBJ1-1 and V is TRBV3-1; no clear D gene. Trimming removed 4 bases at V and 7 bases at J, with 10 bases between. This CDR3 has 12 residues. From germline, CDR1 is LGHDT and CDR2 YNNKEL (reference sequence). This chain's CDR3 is CASSRTGDEAFF. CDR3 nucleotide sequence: TGTGCCAGCAGCCGAACGGGAGATGAAGCTTTCTTT.

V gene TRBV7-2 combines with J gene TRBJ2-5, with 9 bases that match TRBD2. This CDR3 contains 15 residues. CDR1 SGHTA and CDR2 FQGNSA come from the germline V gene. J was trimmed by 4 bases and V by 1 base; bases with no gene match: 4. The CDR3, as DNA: TGTGCCAGCAGCTTAGATCCAGCGGGAGGAGAGACCCAGTACTTC. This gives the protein CASSLDPAGGETQYF.

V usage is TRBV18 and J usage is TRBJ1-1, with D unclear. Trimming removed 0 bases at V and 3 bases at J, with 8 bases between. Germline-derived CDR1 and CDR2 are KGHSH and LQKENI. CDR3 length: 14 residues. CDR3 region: CASSPPGPYTEAFF. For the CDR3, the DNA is TGTGCCAGCTCACCACCTGGGCCCTACACTGAAGCTTTCTTT.

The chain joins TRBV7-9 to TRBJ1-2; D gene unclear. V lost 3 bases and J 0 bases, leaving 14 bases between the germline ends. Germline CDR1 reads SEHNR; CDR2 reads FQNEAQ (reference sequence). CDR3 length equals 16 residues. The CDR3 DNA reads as TGTGCCAGCAGCTTGACGGCAGGAAGAGCTAACTATGGCTACACCTTC. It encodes CASSLTAGRANYGYTF.

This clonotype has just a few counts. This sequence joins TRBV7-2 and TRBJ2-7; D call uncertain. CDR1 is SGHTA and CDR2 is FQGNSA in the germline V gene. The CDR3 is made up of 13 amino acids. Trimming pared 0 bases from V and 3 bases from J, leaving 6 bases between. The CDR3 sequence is CASSLALRYEQYF. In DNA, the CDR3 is TGTGCCAGCAGCTTAGCACTACGCTACGAGCAGTACTTC.

The CDR3 coding sequence is TGTGCCAGCAGCGCCCCGGGACTAGCGGGAGTTGAGCAGTTCTTC. Translation gives CASSAPGLAGVEQFF. This chain links TRBV7-9 with TRBJ2-1; 14 nucleotides agree with TRBD2. V shed 5 bases, J shed 9 bases, and the junction held 6 bases outside the gene matches. This CDR3 comprises 15 residues. Germline V lookup: CDR1 SEHNR, CDR2 FQNEAQ (reference sequence).

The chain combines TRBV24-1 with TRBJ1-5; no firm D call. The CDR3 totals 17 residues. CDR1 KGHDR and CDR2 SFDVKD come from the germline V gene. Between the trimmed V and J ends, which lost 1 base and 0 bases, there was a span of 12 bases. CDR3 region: CATSDLVDALSNQPQHF. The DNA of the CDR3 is TGTGCCACCAGTGATTTAGTGGACGCCCTTAGCAATCAGCCCCAGCATTTT.

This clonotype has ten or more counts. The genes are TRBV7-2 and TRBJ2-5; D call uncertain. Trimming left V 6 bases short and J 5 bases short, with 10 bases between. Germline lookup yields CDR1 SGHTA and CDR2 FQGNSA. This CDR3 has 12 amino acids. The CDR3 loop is CASSLSGETQYF. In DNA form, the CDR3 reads TGTGCCAGCAGTTTATCCGGGGAGACCCAGTACTTC.

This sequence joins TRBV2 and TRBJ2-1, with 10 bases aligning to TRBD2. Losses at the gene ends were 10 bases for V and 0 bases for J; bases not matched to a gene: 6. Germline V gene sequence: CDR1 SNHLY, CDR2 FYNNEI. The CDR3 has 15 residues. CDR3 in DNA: TGTGCCATCGGACTAGCGGTGAGCTCCTACAATGAGCAGTTCTTC. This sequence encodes CAIGLAVSSYNEQFF.

In DNA form, the CDR3 reads TGCGCCAGCAGCCCTCTCGCCGGAGGGACCCAGTACTTC. Amino acid sequence: CASSPLAGGTQYF. The chain employs TRBV4-3 and TRBJ2-5; D is perhaps TRBD2 (5 bases). CDR1 is LGHNA, CDR2 YSLEER, per germline. Trimming took off 4 bases at V and 7 bases at J, with 13 bases between the two ends. This CDR3 comprises 13 residues.

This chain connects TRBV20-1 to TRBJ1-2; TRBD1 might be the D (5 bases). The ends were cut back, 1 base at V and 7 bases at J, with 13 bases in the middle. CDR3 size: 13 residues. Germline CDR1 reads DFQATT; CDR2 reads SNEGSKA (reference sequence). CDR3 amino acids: CSARVTASGGYTF. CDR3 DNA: TGCAGTGCTAGAGTGACAGCCTCGGGTGGCTACACCTTC.

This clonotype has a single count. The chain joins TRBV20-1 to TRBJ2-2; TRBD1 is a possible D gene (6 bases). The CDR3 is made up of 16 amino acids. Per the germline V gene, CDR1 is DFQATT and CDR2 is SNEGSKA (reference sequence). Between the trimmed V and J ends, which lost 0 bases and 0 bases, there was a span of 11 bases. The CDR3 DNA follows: TGCAGTGCTAGAGACCCATGGACAGCGAACACCGGGGAGCTGTTTTTT. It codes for CSARDPWTANTGELFF.

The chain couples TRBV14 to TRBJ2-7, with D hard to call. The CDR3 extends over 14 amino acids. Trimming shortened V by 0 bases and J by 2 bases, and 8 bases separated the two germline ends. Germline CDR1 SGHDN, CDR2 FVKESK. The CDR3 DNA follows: TGTGCCAGCAGCCAAGAGGCAGAACCCTACGAGCAGTACTTC. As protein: CASSQEAEPYEQYF.

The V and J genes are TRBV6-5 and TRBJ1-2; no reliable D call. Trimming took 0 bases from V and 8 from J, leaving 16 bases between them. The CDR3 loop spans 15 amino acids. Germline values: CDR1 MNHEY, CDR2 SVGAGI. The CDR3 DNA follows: TGTGCCAGCAGTTACTCCCTCGTTAACCGAAGAGGCTACACCTTC. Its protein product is CASSYSLVNRRGYTF.